Detailed here is one T cell receptor beta chain. The antigen is undetermined. Unstimulated Tregs (CD4+CD25+CD127-) and CD4+CD25- non-Tregs were sorted from PBMCs. This CDR3 has 15 amino acids. Germline loops: CDR1 LNHDA, CDR2 SQIVND (reference sequence). Deletions cut 1 base from V and 4 bases from J, with 10 bases between. Sequenced by immunoSEQ multiplex PCR; TCRdb stores in-frame clones only, minus some. This repertoire shows 40,000 to 50,000 clones, about 89% found once; its top ten account for around 0.7%. The sample originates from a study of Tregs in tolerant kidney transplant recipients. Study-level findings and limits: Tregs expanded with activated donor B cells seemed most donor-specific. Validation in larger populations is needed because few patients were studied. Biological reproducibility was not directly addressed in this study.

This chain joins TRBV19 and TRBJ2-2, with a weak D call TRBD1 (5 bases). The receptor was isolated from a human donor in good health. Sequenced: Tregs from blood. The CDR3 DNA reads as TGTGCCAGTAGTATAGCAGGGTTGGGCACCGGGGAGCTGTTTTTT. As protein: CASSIAGLGTGELFF. Using reference TRBV19 and TRBJ2-2 for the parts outside the CDR3, the full variable domain is DGGITQSPKYLFRKEGQNVTLSCEQNLNHDAMYWYRQDPGQGLRLIYYSQIVNDFQKGDIAEGYSVSREKKESFPLTVTSAQKNPTAFYLCASSIAGLGTGELFFGEGSRLTVL.